The 5 T cell receptor beta chains presented below share a single source sample, sequenced in a study of T cells in Graves' hyperthyroidism and ophthalmopathy. RNA transcripts gave rise to amplified TCR beta CDR3 regions. The study used the HTBI primer set for a first-round RT-PCR of the TCR CDR3. MiXCR, applied by TCRdb to the multiplex PCR reads, yields one record per CDR3 protein. Of some 620,000 distinct CDR3 sequences in the sample, under 20% were seen once. Sequencing input: blood. The source of these receptors is a woman under 40 with Graves' hyperthyroidism.

This clonotype was observed many times. The rearrangement uses TRBV12-3 or TRBV12-4 and TRBJ2-3; 8 bases line up with TRBD1. After removal of 7 bases from V and 6 bases from J, the junction contained 9 bases not matched to a gene. This CDR3 comprises 14 residues. CDR3 in amino acids: CASKTDRVVDTQYF. The DNA for the CDR3 is TGTGCCAGCAAAACGGACAGGGTAGTGGATACGCAGTATTTT.

This clonotype was detected many times. This chain links TRBV12-3 or TRBV12-4 with TRBJ1-5; 7 bases align to TRBD1. The CDR3 spans 13 residues. V lost 6 bases, J lost 8 bases, and 7 bases stayed unmatched. The CDR3 region has the DNA TGTGCCAGCAGGCCAGGGGGGTTCGAGCCCCAGCATTTT. Protein product: CASRPGGFEPQHF.

There are many counts of this clonotype. The chain combines TRBV28 with TRBJ1-5, with D unclear. CDR1 and CDR2 from the germline V gene are MDHEN and SYDVKM. The V gene lost 2 bases and the J gene lost 0 bases, with 8 bases spanning the gap. This CDR3 has 15 amino acids. DNA for the CDR3: TGTGCCAGCAGTTTAAGGTCAGGTAGCAATCAGCCCCAGCATTTT. Translated: CASSLRSGSNQPQHF.

Many counts were recorded for this clonotype. The J gene is TRBJ1-4, the V gene TRBV20-1; 10 nucleotides align to TRBD1. This CDR3 has 16 amino acids. The germline CDR1 and CDR2 sequences are DFQATT and SNEGSKA (reference sequence). Trimming took 4 bases from V and 0 from J; bases not matched to a gene: 5. CDR3 sequence: CSATGTGDATNEKLFF. The CDR3 DNA sequence: TGCAGTGCTACCGGGACAGGGGATGCAACTAATGAAAAACTGTTTTTT.

This clonotype was observed many times. The chain recombines TRBV28 with TRBJ1-2; 11 bases match TRBD1. The V gene end was trimmed by 6 bases and the J gene end by 6 bases; junction bases not matched to a gene: 9. The CDR3 is 15 amino acids. Germline V CDR1 and CDR2: MDHEN, SYDVKM. The CDR3 is CASSFSGTGGDGYTF. The CDR3 DNA follows: TGTGCCAGCAGCTTCTCCGGGACAGGGGGTGATGGCTACACCTTC.